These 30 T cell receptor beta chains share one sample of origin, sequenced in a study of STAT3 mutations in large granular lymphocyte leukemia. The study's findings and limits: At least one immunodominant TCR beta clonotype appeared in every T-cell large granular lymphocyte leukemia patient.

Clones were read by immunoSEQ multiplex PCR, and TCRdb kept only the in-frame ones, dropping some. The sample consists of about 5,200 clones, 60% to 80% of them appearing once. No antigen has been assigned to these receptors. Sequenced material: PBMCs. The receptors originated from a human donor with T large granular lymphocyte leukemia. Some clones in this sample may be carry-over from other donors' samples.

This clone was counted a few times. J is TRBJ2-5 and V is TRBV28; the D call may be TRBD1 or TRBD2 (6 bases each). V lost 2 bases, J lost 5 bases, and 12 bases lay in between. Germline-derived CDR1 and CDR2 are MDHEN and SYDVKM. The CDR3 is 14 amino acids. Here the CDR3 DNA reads TGTGCCAGCAGTTTACGGGGGCTTAAGGAGACCCAGTACTTC. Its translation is CASSLRGLKETQYF.

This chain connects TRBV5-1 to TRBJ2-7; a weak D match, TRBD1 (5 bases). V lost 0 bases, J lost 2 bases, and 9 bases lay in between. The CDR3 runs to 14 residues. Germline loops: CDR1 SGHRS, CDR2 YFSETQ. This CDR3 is CASSLATGTYEQYF. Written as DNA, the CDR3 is TGCGCCAGCAGCTTGGCAACAGGCACCTACGAGCAGTACTTC.

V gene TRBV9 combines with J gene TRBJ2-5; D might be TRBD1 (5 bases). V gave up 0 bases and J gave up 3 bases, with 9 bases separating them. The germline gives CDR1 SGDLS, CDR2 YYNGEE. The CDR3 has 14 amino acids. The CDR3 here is CASSVGGREETQYF. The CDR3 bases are TGTGCCAGCAGCGTAGGCGGCAGGGAAGAGACCCAGTACTTC.

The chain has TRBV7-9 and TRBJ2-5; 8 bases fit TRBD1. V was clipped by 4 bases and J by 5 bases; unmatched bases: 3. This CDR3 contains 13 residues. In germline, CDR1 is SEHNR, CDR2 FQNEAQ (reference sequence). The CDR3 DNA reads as TGTGCCAGCAGCTCCAGGGGGCCGGAGACCCAGTACTTC. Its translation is CASSSRGPETQYF.

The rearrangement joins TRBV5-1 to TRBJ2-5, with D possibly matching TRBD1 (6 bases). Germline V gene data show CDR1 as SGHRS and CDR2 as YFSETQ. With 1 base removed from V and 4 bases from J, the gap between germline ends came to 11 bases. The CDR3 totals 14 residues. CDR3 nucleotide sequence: TGCGCCAGCAGCTTGAGGACAGAGGGAGAGACCCAGTACTTC. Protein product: CASSLRTEGETQYF.

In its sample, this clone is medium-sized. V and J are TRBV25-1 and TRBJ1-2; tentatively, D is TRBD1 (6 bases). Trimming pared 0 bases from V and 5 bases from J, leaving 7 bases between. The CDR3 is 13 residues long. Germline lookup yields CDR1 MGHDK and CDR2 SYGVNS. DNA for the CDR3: TGTGCCAGCAGTGAATATACAGGGTATGGCTACACCTTC. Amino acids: CASSEYTGYGYTF.

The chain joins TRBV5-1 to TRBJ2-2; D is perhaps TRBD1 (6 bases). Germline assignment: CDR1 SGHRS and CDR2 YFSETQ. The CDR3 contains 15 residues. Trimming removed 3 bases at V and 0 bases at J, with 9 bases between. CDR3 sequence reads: CASSSAGANTGELFF. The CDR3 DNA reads TGCGCCAGCAGCTCTGCAGGGGCGAACACCGGGGAGCTGTTTTTT.

The DNA of the CDR3 is TGTGCCAGCAGCTTAAGCGCGAACGAGCAGTACTTC. Amino acids: CASSLSANEQYF. The V and J genes are TRBV7-8 and TRBJ2-7; D uncertain. V was clipped by 2 bases and J by 5 bases, with 7 bases between them. Germline-derived CDR1 and CDR2 are SGHVS and FQNEAQ. This CDR3 has 12 amino acids.

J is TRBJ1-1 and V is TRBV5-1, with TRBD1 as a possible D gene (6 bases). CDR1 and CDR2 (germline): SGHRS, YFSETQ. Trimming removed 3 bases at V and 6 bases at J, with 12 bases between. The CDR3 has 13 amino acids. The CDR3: CASSSYEGAEAFF. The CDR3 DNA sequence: TGCGCCAGCAGCTCCTATGAGGGGGCTGAAGCTTTCTTT.

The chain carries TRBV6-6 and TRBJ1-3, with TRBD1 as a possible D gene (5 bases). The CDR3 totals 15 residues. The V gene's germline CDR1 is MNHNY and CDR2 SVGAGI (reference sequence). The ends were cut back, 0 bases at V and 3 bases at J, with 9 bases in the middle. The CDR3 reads CASSYSRDGGNTIYF. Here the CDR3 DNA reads TGTGCCAGCAGTTACTCCCGGGACGGTGGAAACACCATATATTTT.

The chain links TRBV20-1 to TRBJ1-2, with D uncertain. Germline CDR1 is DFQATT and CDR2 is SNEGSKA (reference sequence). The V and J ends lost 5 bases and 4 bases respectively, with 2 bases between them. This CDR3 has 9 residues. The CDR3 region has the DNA TGCAGTGCTCTCTATGGCTACACCTTC. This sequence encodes CSALYGYTF.

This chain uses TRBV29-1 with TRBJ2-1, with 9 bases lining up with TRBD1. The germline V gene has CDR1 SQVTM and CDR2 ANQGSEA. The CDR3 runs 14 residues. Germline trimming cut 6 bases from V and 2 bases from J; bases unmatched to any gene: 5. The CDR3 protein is CSVQRQGAYNEQFF. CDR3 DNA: TGCAGCGTGCAAAGACAGGGGGCCTACAATGAGCAGTTCTTC.

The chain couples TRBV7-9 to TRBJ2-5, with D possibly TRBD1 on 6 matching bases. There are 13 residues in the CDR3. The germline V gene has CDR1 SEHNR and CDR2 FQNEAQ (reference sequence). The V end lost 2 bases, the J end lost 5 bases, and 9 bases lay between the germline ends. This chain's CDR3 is CASSLTGWETQYF. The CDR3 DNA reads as TGTGCCAGCAGCTTAACAGGGTGGGAGACCCAGTACTTC.

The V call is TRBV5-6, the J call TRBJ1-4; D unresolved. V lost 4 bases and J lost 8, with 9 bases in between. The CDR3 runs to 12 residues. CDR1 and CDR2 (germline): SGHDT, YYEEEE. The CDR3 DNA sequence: TGTGCCAGCAGCGGAGTGGGAGAAAAACTGTTTTTT. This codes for CASSGVGEKLFF.

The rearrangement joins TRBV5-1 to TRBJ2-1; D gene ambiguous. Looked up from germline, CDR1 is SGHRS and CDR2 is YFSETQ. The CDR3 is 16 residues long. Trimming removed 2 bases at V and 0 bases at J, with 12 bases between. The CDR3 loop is CASSFQLPASYNEQFF. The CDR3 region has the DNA TGCGCCAGCAGCTTCCAGCTTCCAGCCTCCTACAATGAGCAGTTCTTC.

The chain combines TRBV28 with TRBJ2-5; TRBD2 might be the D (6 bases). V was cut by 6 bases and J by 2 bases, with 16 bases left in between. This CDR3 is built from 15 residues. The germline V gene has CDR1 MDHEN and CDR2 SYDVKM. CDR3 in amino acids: CASSPREGGQETQYF. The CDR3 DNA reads TGTGCCAGCAGCCCCCGGGAAGGAGGGCAAGAGACCCAGTACTTC.

The CDR3 bases are TGTGCCAGCAGCTTGGGCCCGAACACCGGGGAGCTGTTTTTT. This gives the protein CASSLGPNTGELFF. The chain is built from TRBV5-4 and TRBJ2-2; no firm D call. Germline CDR1 SGHNT, CDR2 YYREEE (reference sequence). The V and J ends lost 0 bases and 0 bases respectively, with 3 bases between them. This CDR3 has 14 residues.

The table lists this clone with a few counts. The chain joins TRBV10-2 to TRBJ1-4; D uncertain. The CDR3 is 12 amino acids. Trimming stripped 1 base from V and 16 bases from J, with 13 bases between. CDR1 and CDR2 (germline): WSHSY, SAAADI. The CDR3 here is CASSEFGQSGFF. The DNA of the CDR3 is TGCGCCAGCAGTGAGTTCGGGCAGAGCGGGTTTTTT.

The CDR3 DNA sequence: TGTGCCAGCAGTTCCCCTAGGGGTGGGGGAGGGCTCCAAGAGACCCAGTACTTC. Translated: CASSSPRGGGGLQETQYF. The chain has TRBV27 and TRBJ2-5, with 7 positions matching TRBD2. After removal of 4 bases from V and 1 base from J, the junction contained 15 bases not matched to a gene. This CDR3 is built from 18 residues. CDR1 MNHEY and CDR2 SMNVEV come from the germline V gene (reference sequence).

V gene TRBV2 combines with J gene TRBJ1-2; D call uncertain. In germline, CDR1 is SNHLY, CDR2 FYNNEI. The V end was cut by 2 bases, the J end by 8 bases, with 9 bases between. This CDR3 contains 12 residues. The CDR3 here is CASSELPGGYTF. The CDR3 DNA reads TGTGCCAGCAGTGAACTCCCCGGGGGCTACACCTTC.

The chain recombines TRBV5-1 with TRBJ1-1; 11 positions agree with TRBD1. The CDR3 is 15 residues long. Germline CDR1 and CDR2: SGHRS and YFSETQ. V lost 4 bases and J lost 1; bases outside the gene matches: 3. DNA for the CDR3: TGCGCCAGCAGCACCGGGACAGGGGGGAACACTGAAGCTTTCTTT. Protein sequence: CASSTGTGGNTEAFF.

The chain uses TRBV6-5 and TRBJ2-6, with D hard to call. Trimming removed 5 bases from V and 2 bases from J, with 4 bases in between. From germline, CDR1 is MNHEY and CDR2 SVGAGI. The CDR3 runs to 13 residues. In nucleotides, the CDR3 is TGTGCCAGCAGTCCCGCTGGGGCCAACGTCCTGACTTTC. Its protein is CASSPAGANVLTF.

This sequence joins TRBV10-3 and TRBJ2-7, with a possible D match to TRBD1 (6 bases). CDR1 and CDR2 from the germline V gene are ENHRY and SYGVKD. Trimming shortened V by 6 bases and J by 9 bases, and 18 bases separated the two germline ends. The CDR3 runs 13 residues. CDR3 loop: CAISPSGTPLQYF. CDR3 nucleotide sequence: TGTGCCATCAGCCCCTCCGGGACACCTTTGCAGTACTTC.

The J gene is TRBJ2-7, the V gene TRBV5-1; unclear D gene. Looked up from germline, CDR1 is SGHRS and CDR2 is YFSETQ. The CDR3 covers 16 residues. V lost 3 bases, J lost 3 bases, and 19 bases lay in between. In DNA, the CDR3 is TGCGCCAGCAGCTCCGGTGACGGAATCTTCAACTACGAGCAGTACTTC. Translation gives CASSSGDGIFNYEQYF.

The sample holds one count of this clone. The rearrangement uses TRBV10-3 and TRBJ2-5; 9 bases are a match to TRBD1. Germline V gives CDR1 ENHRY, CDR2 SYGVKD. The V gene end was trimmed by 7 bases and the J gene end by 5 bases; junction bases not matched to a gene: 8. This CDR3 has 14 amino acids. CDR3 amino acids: CAITPGQGVETQYF. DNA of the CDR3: TGTGCCATCACCCCGGGACAGGGTGTTGAGACCCAGTACTTC.

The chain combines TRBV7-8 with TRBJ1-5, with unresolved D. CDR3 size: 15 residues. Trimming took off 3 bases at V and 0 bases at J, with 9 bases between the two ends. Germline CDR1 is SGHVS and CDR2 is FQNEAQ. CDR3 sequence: CASSFLADSNQPQHF. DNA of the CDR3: TGTGCCAGCAGCTTTTTAGCGGATAGCAATCAGCCCCAGCATTTT.

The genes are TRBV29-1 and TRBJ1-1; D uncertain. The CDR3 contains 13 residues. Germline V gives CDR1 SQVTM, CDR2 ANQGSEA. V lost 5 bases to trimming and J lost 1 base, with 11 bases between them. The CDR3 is CSVYLPENTEAFF. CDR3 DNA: TGCAGCGTTTACCTACCAGAGAACACTGAAGCTTTCTTT.

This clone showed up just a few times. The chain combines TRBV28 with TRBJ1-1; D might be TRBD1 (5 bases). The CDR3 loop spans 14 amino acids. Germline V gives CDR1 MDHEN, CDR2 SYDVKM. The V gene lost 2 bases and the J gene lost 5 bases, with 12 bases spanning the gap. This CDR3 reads CASSLRGLKTEAFF. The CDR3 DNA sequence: TGTGCCAGCAGTTTACGGGGCCTCAAAACTGAAGCTTTCTTT.

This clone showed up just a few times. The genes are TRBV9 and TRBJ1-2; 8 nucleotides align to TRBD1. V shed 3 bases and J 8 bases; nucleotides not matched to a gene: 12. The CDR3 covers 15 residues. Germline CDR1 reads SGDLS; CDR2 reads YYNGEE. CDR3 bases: TGTGCCAGCAGCGCACGACTGGGACAGGCGGCCGGCTACACCTTC. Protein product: CASSARLGQAAGYTF.

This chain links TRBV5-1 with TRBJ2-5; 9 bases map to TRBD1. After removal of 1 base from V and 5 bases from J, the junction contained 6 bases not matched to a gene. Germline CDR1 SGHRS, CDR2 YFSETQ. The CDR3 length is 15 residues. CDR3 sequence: CASSLRGTGIETQYF. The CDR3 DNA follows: TGCGCCAGCAGCTTGAGAGGGACAGGGATTGAGACCCAGTACTTC.